A selection of T cell receptor beta chains follows, all from one sample in a study of blood T cell repertoires in COVID-19. TCRdb's table, derived via immunoSEQ multiplex PCR, lists solely in-frame clones and lacks some. The sample holds around 270,000 clones, around 82% seen once. The source material was peripheral blood. The receptors were sampled from a human donor with COVID-19, enrolled during active disease. The donor label of this sample is uncertain. CDR3s include the opening cysteine and the closing phenylalanine or tryptophan. The order of the fields is CDR3 DNA, CDR3 protein, clone size, V gene, D gene, J gene. A D gene is named only where the DNA matches it firmly. The size of a clone is reported for some rows only, either as once, few or many, or as a class for expanded clones.

cdr3_nt: TGTGCCAGCAGATATAGCCCCGCTGATAATTCACCCCTCCACTTT; cdr3_aa: CASRYSPADNSPLHF; clone_size: -; v_call: TRBV28; d_call: -; j_call: TRBJ1-6
cdr3_nt: TGTGCCAGCAGCCAAGATCGAGTGGGAGGGGACTACGAGCAGTACTTC; cdr3_aa: CASSQDRVGGDYEQYF; clone_size: -; v_call: TRBV3-1/TRBV3-2; d_call: TRBD2; j_call: TRBJ2-7
cdr3_nt: TGTGCCAGCAGCCAAAGACAGGGCAATCAGCCCCAGCATTTT; cdr3_aa: CASSQRQGNQPQHF; clone_size: -; v_call: TRBV3-1/TRBV3-2; d_call: -; j_call: TRBJ1-5
cdr3_nt: TGTGCCAGCAGCTTAGAGGTGGGAGCAAACGAGCAGTACTTC; cdr3_aa: CASSLEVGANEQYF; clone_size: -; v_call: TRBV11-2; d_call: -; j_call: TRBJ2-7
cdr3_nt: TGTGCCAGCAGTTTTCGACTAGCGGGGCAAGGGGGTCTTAATGAGCAGTTCTTC; cdr3_aa: CASSFRLAGQGGLNEQFF; clone_size: few; v_call: TRBV28; d_call: TRBD2; j_call: TRBJ2-1
cdr3_nt: TGTGCCAGCAGCTTAGGAGGAGTCACCGGGGAGCTGTTTTTT; cdr3_aa: CASSLGGVTGELFF; clone_size: -; v_call: TRBV11-3; d_call: -; j_call: TRBJ2-2
cdr3_nt: TGTGCCACCCTCATCGGAGGGACAGGGCCCACTGAAGCTTTCTTT; cdr3_aa: CATLIGGTGPTEAFF; clone_size: -; v_call: TRBV15; d_call: TRBD1; j_call: TRBJ1-1
cdr3_nt: TGCGCCAGCAGCCCATCCGGACAGGGGGCTAACATTCAGTACTTC; cdr3_aa: CASSPSGQGANIQYF; clone_size: -; v_call: TRBV4-1; d_call: TRBD1; j_call: TRBJ2-4
cdr3_nt: TGTGCCAGCAGCTCGACTTTCCAGCCCCAGCATTTT; cdr3_aa: CASSSTFQPQHF; clone_size: -; v_call: TRBV7-9; d_call: -; j_call: TRBJ1-5
cdr3_nt: TGTGCCAGCGGCCGGACAGGGGCTAATGAAAAACTGTTTTTT; cdr3_aa: CASGRTGANEKLFF; clone_size: -; v_call: TRBV28; d_call: TRBD1; j_call: TRBJ1-4
cdr3_nt: TGCAGCGTTGAAAAGGACTCGAACACTGAAGCTTTCTTT; cdr3_aa: CSVEKDSNTEAFF; clone_size: -; v_call: TRBV29-1; d_call: -; j_call: TRBJ1-1
cdr3_nt: TGCGCCAGCAGCCAGGGAGGAAACAATCAGCCCCAGCATTTT; cdr3_aa: CASSQGGNNQPQHF; clone_size: -; v_call: TRBV5-1; d_call: -; j_call: TRBJ1-5
cdr3_nt: TGCGCCAGCAGCCAAGCCTACCTGGAGACCCAGTACTTC; cdr3_aa: CASSQAYLETQYF; clone_size: once; v_call: TRBV4-1; d_call: -; j_call: TRBJ2-5
cdr3_nt: TGTGCCACCACAGACGGGGTCACTGAAGCTTTCTTT; cdr3_aa: CATTDGVTEAFF; clone_size: -; v_call: TRBV24-1; d_call: -; j_call: TRBJ1-1
cdr3_nt: TGTGCCAGCAGCCAACTTTCGACAACAGGGGCCGCCGAGACCTTC; cdr3_aa: CASSQLSTTGAAETF; clone_size: -; v_call: TRBV3-1/TRBV3-2; d_call: TRBD1; j_call: TRBJ1-2
cdr3_nt: TGTGCCTGGAGTGCGGACAGGGTTGGGCCCCAGCATTTT; cdr3_aa: CAWSADRVGPQHF; clone_size: -; v_call: TRBV30; d_call: TRBD1; j_call: TRBJ1-5
cdr3_nt: TGTGCCAGCAGCCCCGACACCAATCAGCCCCAGCATTTT; cdr3_aa: CASSPDTNQPQHF; clone_size: -; v_call: TRBV11-2; d_call: -; j_call: TRBJ1-5
cdr3_nt: TGTGCCAGCAGCTCGCGGAGGGGCTACAATGAGCAGTTCTTC; cdr3_aa: CASSSRRGYNEQFF; clone_size: once; v_call: TRBV28; d_call: -; j_call: TRBJ2-1
cdr3_nt: TGTGCCAGCTCACCGACAGAAGGAAACACTGAAGCTTTCTTT; cdr3_aa: CASSPTEGNTEAFF; clone_size: -; v_call: TRBV18; d_call: -; j_call: TRBJ1-1
cdr3_nt: TGCAGTGCTAGTTCCCCCATAGGAGCTGAGCAGTTCTTC; cdr3_aa: CSASSPIGAEQFF; clone_size: -; v_call: TRBV20-1; d_call: -; j_call: TRBJ2-1
cdr3_nt: TGTGCCAGCAGCAAAGATGGGGCGAGGACTAGCGGGAACACAGATACGCAGTATTTT; cdr3_aa: CASSKDGARTSGNTDTQYF; clone_size: -; v_call: TRBV21-1; d_call: -; j_call: TRBJ2-3
cdr3_nt: TGTGCCAGCAGTTCCCCCCAGCGGCGGGTGAACACTGAAGCTTTCTTT; cdr3_aa: CASSSPQRRVNTEAFF; clone_size: -; v_call: TRBV28; d_call: -; j_call: TRBJ1-1
cdr3_nt: TGTGCCAGCAGCTCGGGACAGACGAATCAGCCCCAGCATTTT; cdr3_aa: CASSSGQTNQPQHF; clone_size: -; v_call: TRBV28; d_call: TRBD1; j_call: TRBJ1-5
cdr3_nt: TGTGCCAGCAGACGTACAGGGGCTGGTGACTATGGCTACACCTTC; cdr3_aa: CASRRTGAGDYGYTF; clone_size: -; v_call: TRBV28; d_call: TRBD1; j_call: TRBJ1-2
cdr3_nt: TGTGCCTGGTCCCGGACAGACATGAACACTGAAGCTTTCTTT; cdr3_aa: CAWSRTDMNTEAFF; clone_size: few; v_call: TRBV30; d_call: -; j_call: TRBJ1-1
cdr3_nt: TGTGCCAGCAGCCAAAAGGGACCCGGGACTCTCTCCTACGAGCAGTACTTC; cdr3_aa: CASSQKGPGTLSYEQYF; clone_size: -; v_call: TRBV14; d_call: -; j_call: TRBJ2-7
cdr3_nt: TGCGCCAGCAGCCAAGACAGGGGCCGTGGCTACACCTTC; cdr3_aa: CASSQDRGRGYTF; clone_size: -; v_call: TRBV4-1; d_call: -; j_call: TRBJ1-2
cdr3_nt: TGTGCCAGCAGTGAAGACAGGGGGGGCTATGGCTACACCTTC; cdr3_aa: CASSEDRGGYGYTF; clone_size: once; v_call: TRBV6-1; d_call: TRBD1; j_call: TRBJ1-2
cdr3_nt: TGTGCCAGCAGTACACAAGGAGGGCGAACCAAATTTGGCTACACCTTC; cdr3_aa: CASSTQGGRTKFGYTF; clone_size: few; v_call: TRBV28; d_call: -; j_call: TRBJ1-2
cdr3_nt: TGTGCCAGCTCACCCCCCGGGACAACTTATGGCTACACCTTC; cdr3_aa: CASSPPGTTYGYTF; clone_size: few; v_call: TRBV18; d_call: -; j_call: TRBJ1-2
cdr3_nt: TGTGCCAGCAGTCTAGGGCGGGAGGGGGTCACAGATACGCAGTATTTT; cdr3_aa: CASSLGREGVTDTQYF; clone_size: -; v_call: TRBV2; d_call: TRBD2; j_call: TRBJ2-3
cdr3_nt: TGTGCCAGCGGGAGTAGGGGGAGAGGGGGCCATGAGCAGTTCTTC; cdr3_aa: CASGSRGRGGHEQFF; clone_size: -; v_call: TRBV11-2; d_call: TRBD1; j_call: TRBJ2-1
cdr3_nt: TGTGCCAGCAGCGCGCCCGACGGGACAAGGGCTTACGAGCAGTACTTC; cdr3_aa: CASSAPDGTRAYEQYF; clone_size: -; v_call: TRBV7-3; d_call: -; j_call: TRBJ2-7
cdr3_nt: TGTGCCAGCAGCGTAGGCGGGAGCTCCTACGAGCAGTACTTC; cdr3_aa: CASSVGGSSYEQYF; clone_size: -; v_call: TRBV9; d_call: TRBD2; j_call: TRBJ2-7
cdr3_nt: TGTGCCAGTACAGGGGGAGAATCACCCCTCCACTTT; cdr3_aa: CASTGGESPLHF; clone_size: -; v_call: TRBV6-5; d_call: TRBD1; j_call: TRBJ1-6
cdr3_nt: TGTGCCAGCAGCTTCGGTCAGGGTAATGAAAAACTGTTTTTT; cdr3_aa: CASSFGQGNEKLFF; clone_size: -; v_call: TRBV7-9; d_call: -; j_call: TRBJ1-4
cdr3_nt: TGCGCCAGCAGCTTGGAGGCAGGGGGCAATGGCTACACCTTC; cdr3_aa: CASSLEAGGNGYTF; clone_size: -; v_call: TRBV5-1; d_call: TRBD1; j_call: TRBJ1-2
cdr3_nt: TGTGCCAGCAGGAAGGACAGCGATAACACTGAAGCTTTCTTT; cdr3_aa: CASRKDSDNTEAFF; clone_size: -; v_call: TRBV6-4; d_call: -; j_call: TRBJ1-1
cdr3_nt: TGTGCCAGCTCACCACTTGTCACGGGAACTAACACCGGGGAGCTGTTTTTT; cdr3_aa: CASSPLVTGTNTGELFF; clone_size: once; v_call: TRBV18; d_call: -; j_call: TRBJ2-2
cdr3_nt: TGTGCCAGCAGCTTCGGTAGCGGGTTACTGAGCGAGCAGTACTTC; cdr3_aa: CASSFGSGLLSEQYF; clone_size: -; v_call: TRBV7-2; d_call: TRBD2; j_call: TRBJ2-7
cdr3_nt: TGTGCCAGCAGTGCATCGCAGGGATTTGGCGAGCAGTACTTC; cdr3_aa: CASSASQGFGEQYF; clone_size: -; v_call: TRBV2; d_call: -; j_call: TRBJ2-7
cdr3_nt: TGTGCCAGTAGCGCGAGCAATCAGCCCCAGCATTTT; cdr3_aa: CASSASNQPQHF; clone_size: -; v_call: TRBV19; d_call: -; j_call: TRBJ1-5
cdr3_nt: TGTGCCAGCAGCTTCCGAACGGGCAGGGGATACAATGAGCAGTTCTTC; cdr3_aa: CASSFRTGRGYNEQFF; clone_size: -; v_call: TRBV11-2; d_call: -; j_call: TRBJ2-1
cdr3_nt: TGTGCCAGCAGGACAGGAGAAACTGGAAACACCATATATTTT; cdr3_aa: CASRTGETGNTIYF; clone_size: -; v_call: TRBV6-5; d_call: -; j_call: TRBJ1-3
cdr3_nt: TGCGCCAGCAGCTTGCAGGGACTAGCGAACACCGGGGAGCTGTTTTTT; cdr3_aa: CASSLQGLANTGELFF; clone_size: -; v_call: TRBV5-1; d_call: TRBD2; j_call: TRBJ2-2
cdr3_nt: TGTGCCAGCAGCGGGGGGACTAGTTTTCGTACGGAAAACATTCAGTACTTC; cdr3_aa: CASSGGTSFRTENIQYF; clone_size: once; v_call: TRBV5-5; d_call: TRBD2; j_call: TRBJ2-4
cdr3_nt: TGCAGTGCTAGTTTGGGATTGCCAGCGGATAATTCACCCCTCCACTTT; cdr3_aa: CSASLGLPADNSPLHF; clone_size: few; v_call: TRBV20-1; d_call: -; j_call: TRBJ1-6
cdr3_nt: TGTGCCAGCAGCTTAGGGGAGATTTCACCCCTCCACTTT; cdr3_aa: CASSLGEISPLHF; clone_size: -; v_call: TRBV28; d_call: -; j_call: TRBJ1-6
cdr3_nt: TGTGCCGGGGGCACCCGGCGGCTGAACACTGAAGCTTTCTTT; cdr3_aa: CAGGTRRLNTEAFF; clone_size: -; v_call: TRBV5-8; d_call: -; j_call: TRBJ1-1